The T cell receptor beta chain described here comes from a study of blood T cell repertoires in COVID-19. Study details: PBMCs, B-cell-depleted T cells, or T cells provided the cDNA or gDNA that made up the material.

Germline values: CDR1 MNHEY, CDR2 SMNVEV (reference sequence). Trimming removed 0 bases at V and 5 bases at J, with 7 bases between. CDR3 size: 13 residues. Using immunoSEQ multiplex PCR, the repertoire was profiled, and TCRdb retains in-frame clones only, with some absent. This sample has 90,000 to 100,000 clones, with about 81% found just once. This receptor was taken from an older man with acute or convalescent COVID-19. The specimen was peripheral blood. The genes are TRBV27 and TRBJ2-5; no firm D call. Here the CDR3 DNA reads TGTGCCAGCAGTTTATCCGTGAGGGAGACCCAGTACTTC. Translated, it gives CASSLSVRETQYF.